This T cell receptor beta chain was captured in a study of Ad26.COV2.S vaccination and SARS-CoV-2 variants. The data were produced by immunoSEQ multiplex PCR, yet TCRdb's version contains in-frame clones alone and is incomplete. The sample yields roughly 300,000 clones, around 89% seen once. V dropped 5 bases and J dropped 4; count of bases not matched to a gene: 7. In germline, CDR1 is MDHEN, CDR2 SYDVKM. The CDR3 length is 14 residues. Treatment specified: around 19 received Ad26.COV2.S at low or high dose, single or two shots; five or six received placebo; per-sample allocation not given. On day 63 after the first injection, vaccine and placebo recipients gave samples. What was given as vaccine was an Ad26 vector encoding Wuhan-strain SARS-CoV-2 spike.

The gene calls are TRBV28 and TRBJ1-2; the match to TRBD1 covers 7 bases. The source was peripheral blood, collected in a trial of Ad26.COV2.S vaccine versus placebo. The receptor comes from a person between 18 and 65 years old who received the Ad26.COV2.S COVID-19 vaccine or a placebo. Here the CDR3 reads CASSERQGIYGYTF. The CDR3 region has the DNA TGTGCCAGCAGTGAGCGACAGGGCATCTATGGCTACACCTTC.